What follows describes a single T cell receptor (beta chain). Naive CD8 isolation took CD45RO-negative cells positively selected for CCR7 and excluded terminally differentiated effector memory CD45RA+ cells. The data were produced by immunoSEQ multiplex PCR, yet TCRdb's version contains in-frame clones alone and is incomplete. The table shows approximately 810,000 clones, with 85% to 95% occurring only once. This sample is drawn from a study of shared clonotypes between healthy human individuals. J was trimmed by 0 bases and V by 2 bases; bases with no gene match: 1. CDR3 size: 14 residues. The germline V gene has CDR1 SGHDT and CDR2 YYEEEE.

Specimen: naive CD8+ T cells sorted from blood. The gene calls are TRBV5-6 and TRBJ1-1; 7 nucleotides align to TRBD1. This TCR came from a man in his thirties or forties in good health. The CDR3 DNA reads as TGTGCCAGCAGCTTTGGGACAGTGAACACTGAAGCTTTCTTT. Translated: CASSFGTVNTEAFF.